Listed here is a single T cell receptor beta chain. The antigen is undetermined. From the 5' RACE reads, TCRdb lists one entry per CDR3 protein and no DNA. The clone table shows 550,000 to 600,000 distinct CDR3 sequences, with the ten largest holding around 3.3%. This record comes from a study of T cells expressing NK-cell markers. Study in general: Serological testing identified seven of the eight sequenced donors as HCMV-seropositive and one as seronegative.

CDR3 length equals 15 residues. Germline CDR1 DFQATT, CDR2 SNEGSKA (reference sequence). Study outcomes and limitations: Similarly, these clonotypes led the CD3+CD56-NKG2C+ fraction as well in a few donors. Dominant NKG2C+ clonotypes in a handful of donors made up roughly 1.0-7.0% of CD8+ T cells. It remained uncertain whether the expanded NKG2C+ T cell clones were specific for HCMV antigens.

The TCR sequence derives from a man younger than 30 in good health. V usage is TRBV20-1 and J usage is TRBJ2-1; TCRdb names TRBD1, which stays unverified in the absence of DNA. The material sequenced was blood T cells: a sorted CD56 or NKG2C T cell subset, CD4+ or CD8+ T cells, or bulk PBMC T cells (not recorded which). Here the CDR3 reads CSSYSPGPSYNEQFF.